This T cell receptor beta chain originates from a study of blood T cell repertoires in COVID-19. Study context: Material from acute and convalescent COVID-19 was sourced from the United States, Italy and Spain. Sample material is recorded as cDNA or gDNA derived from T cells, B-cell-depleted T cells, or PBMCs.

Looked up from germline, CDR1 is LNHDA and CDR2 is SQIVND (reference sequence). The CDR3 extends over 15 amino acids. The germline V and J ends were trimmed by 6 bases and 1 base, with 15 bases remaining between them. In the authors' methods: Estimation of nucleated cell counts relied on the amplification of reference gene primers. Profiled with immunoSEQ multiplex PCR; TCRdb holds only in-frame clones, not every one. D and trimming were read from the DNA, whereas the V and J calls and clone size are those reported in that table. The sample contains about 58,000 clones, 60% to 85% of which appear only once.

This receptor was obtained from a human donor in a cohort sampled during active COVID-19. Sequenced: peripheral blood. V is TRBV19 and J is TRBJ1-1; D possibly corresponds to TRBD1 (6 bases). CDR3 loop: CASRYPGASNTEAFF. The DNA of the CDR3 is TGTGCCAGTAGATACCCAGGGGCCTCGAACACTGAAGCTTTCTTT.